The clone carrying this TCR beta chain was seen more than once but under ten times. The antigen remains unidentified. This sample stems from a study of CD8 T cells in ankylosing spondylitis. Quantitative 5'-RACE with molecular barcodes was used to make the TCR beta libraries. Each CDR3 protein is one row after TCRdb ran MiXCR on the 5' RACE reads. The table includes around 450,000 distinct CDR3 sequences, 26% detected once. Study-level points and caveats: Clones tied to disease were said to be significantly enriched in matched ankylosing spondylitis synovial fluid. A motif in TCR beta, a set of about eight highly homologous variants, appeared characteristic of ankylosing spondylitis blood. Prior literature has documented some motif variants in synovial fluid and blood from reactive arthritis. Disease-linked clones, CD8+, were relatively rare in peripheral blood.

The TCR originated in a male donor with ankylosing spondylitis. The sequenced sample consisted of blood, either unsorted or a sorted T cell fraction (not recorded which).

Here the CDR3 reads CATRSPNNEQFF. CDR3 nucleotides: TGTGCCACCAGGAGCCCAAACAATGAGCAGTTCTTC. This chain uses TRBV24-1 with TRBJ2-1; no reliable D call. Germline V gene lookup returns CDR1 KGHDR and CDR2 SFDVKD. CDR3 length: 12 amino acids. Trimming cost V 7 bases and J 5 bases, with 8 bases left between them.